These 31 T cell receptor beta chains came from one sample sequenced in a study of PD-1 blockade in classical Hodgkin lymphoma. Measured with immunoSEQ multiplex PCR; TCRdb has only the in-frame clones, and not every one. This sample carries about 90,000 clones, approximately 90% of them seen once, and the ten largest clones take under 3%. Sample time point: cycle 4 day 1 (C4D1), after less than 7 weeks of nivolumab. All the patients suffered relapse after autologous stem cell transplantation, and brentuximab vedotin exposure differed. The sample consisted of peripheral blood mononuclear cells (PBMCs), taken before the fourth cycle of nivolumab. Receptors originate from a human donor with classical Hodgkin lymphoma.

The genes are TRBV11-3 and TRBJ2-7, with 10 bases aligning to TRBD1. After removal of 5 bases from V and 10 bases from J, the junction contained 2 bases not matched to a gene. This CDR3 comprises 11 residues. CDR1 SGHNT and CDR2 YENEEA come from the germline V gene. CDR3 bases: TGTGCCAGCAGCGGACAGGGGGTTCAGTACTTC. It is translated as CASSGQGVQYF.

Only a few counts were recorded for this clone. J is TRBJ1-1 and V is TRBV13; unclear D gene. The ends were cut back, 5 bases at V and 3 bases at J, with 13 bases in the middle. Per germline, CDR1 PRHDT and CDR2 FYEKMQ (reference sequence). This CDR3 comprises 14 residues. CDR3 protein: CASSPPSRDTEAFF. The CDR3 bases are TGTGCCAGCAGCCCGCCCAGTCGAGACACTGAAGCTTTCTTT. The full variable domain, completed using reference TRBV13 and TRBJ1-1, is AAGVIQSPRHLIKEKRETATLKCYPIPRHDTVYWYQQGPGQDPQFLISFYEKMQSDKGSIPDRFSAQQFSDYHSELNMSSLELGDSALYFCASSPPSRDTEAFFGQGTRLTVV.

This chain uses TRBV7-2 with TRBJ1-4; perhaps TRBD1 as D (6 bases). The CDR3 length is 15 residues. Trimming stripped 1 base from V and 3 bases from J, with 9 bases between. The V gene's germline CDR1 is SGHTA and CDR2 FQGNSA. DNA for the CDR3: TGTGCCAGCAGCTTAGTTTGGGGGCCTAATGAAAAACTGTTTTTT. It translates to CASSLVWGPNEKLFF.

This sequence joins TRBV11-3 and TRBJ2-1; a weak D match, TRBD2 (7 bases). This CDR3 is 14 amino acids long. Trimming removed 1 base from V and 7 bases from J, with 11 bases in between. Per germline, CDR1 SGHNT and CDR2 YENEEA. This CDR3 is CASSLGRGRNEQFF. The DNA for the CDR3 is TGTGCCAGCAGCTTAGGGCGGGGGCGGAATGAGCAGTTCTTC.

The rearrangement joins TRBV7-9 to TRBJ2-1, with 10 bases matching TRBD2. V trimming: 5 bases; J trimming: 4 bases; junction bases outside the gene matches: 5. Germline V CDR1 and CDR2: SEHNR, FQNEAQ (reference sequence). The CDR3 is made up of 15 amino acids. The CDR3 sequence is CASSPQRGGYNEQFF. The CDR3 DNA follows: TGTGCCAGCAGCCCCCAGCGGGGGGGTTACAATGAGCAGTTCTTC.

This clone has just one count. The chain is built from TRBV28 and TRBJ2-3; 12 bases agree with TRBD2. The ends lost 8 bases at V and 0 bases at J; junction bases unmatched: 6. Germline V gene lookup returns CDR1 MDHEN and CDR2 SYDVKM. CDR3 length: 16 amino acids. CDR3 sequence: CASGGTSGSSTDTQYF. The CDR3 DNA follows: TGTGCCAGCGGGGGGACTAGCGGGTCTAGCACAGATACGCAGTATTTT.

The J gene is TRBJ1-2, the V gene TRBV12-5, with D unresolved. CDR3 length: 11 amino acids. Germline V lookup: CDR1 LGHNT, CDR2 FRNRAP. V shed 2 bases and J shed 6 bases, with 4 bases lying between them. The CDR3 here is CASGLPNGYTF. The CDR3 DNA is TGTGCTAGTGGTTTGCCCAATGGCTACACCTTC.

The rearrangement links TRBV30 to TRBJ2-2; possibly TRBD1 or TRBD2 for D (6 bases each). The CDR3 has 15 residues. The germline V gene encodes CDR1 GTSNPN and CDR2 SVGIG (reference sequence). The V and J ends lost 0 bases and 7 bases respectively, with 15 bases between them. CDR3 in amino acids: CAWSVGGGMVGELFF. The CDR3 nucleotides are TGTGCCTGGAGTGTCGGAGGGGGGATGGTCGGGGAGCTGTTTTTT.

The CDR3 DNA sequence: TGTGCCAGCAGCCCGAGCCCCACAGATACGCAGTATTTT. It yields the protein CASSPSPTDTQYF. V and J are TRBV9 and TRBJ2-3; D uncertain. The CDR3 covers 13 residues. From germline, CDR1 is SGDLS and CDR2 YYNGEE. V lost 4 bases and J 2 bases, leaving 8 bases between the germline ends. The full variable domain, completed using reference TRBV9 and TRBJ2-3, is DSGVTQTPKHLITATGQRVTLRCSPRSGDLSVYWYQQSLDQGLQFLIQYYNGEERAKGNILERFSAQQFPDLHSELNLSSLELGDSALYFCASSPSPTDTQYFGPGTRLTVL.

This chain joins TRBV7-2 and TRBJ1-2; 12 bases fit TRBD1. J lost 6 bases, V lost 7 bases, and 6 bases had no gene match. The CDR3 spans 14 residues. Germline assignment: CDR1 SGHTA and CDR2 FQGNSA. The CDR3 spells CASNYRDRGHGYTF. The CDR3 nucleotides read TGTGCCAGCAACTACCGGGACAGGGGGCATGGCTACACCTTC.

The chain couples TRBV11-3 to TRBJ1-1; D is uncertain. The V end lost 0 bases, the J end lost 4 bases, and 9 bases lay between the germline ends. The CDR3 has 14 amino acids. Germline loops: CDR1 SGHNT, CDR2 YENEEA. CDR3 region: CASSLDRTATEAFF. CDR3 bases: TGTGCCAGCAGCTTAGATCGAACGGCCACTGAAGCTTTCTTT. The variable domain in full, completed from reference TRBV11-3 and TRBJ1-1, reads EAGVVQSPRYKIIEKKQPVAFWCNPISGHNTLYWYLQNLGQGPELLIRYENEEAVDDSQLPKDRFSAERLKGVDSTLKIQPAELGDSAVYLCASSLDRTATEAFFGQGTRLTVV.

The chain has TRBV5-1 and TRBJ2-2, with 9 nucleotides matching TRBD1. Germline V gene sequence: CDR1 SGHRS, CDR2 YFSETQ. The CDR3 length is 16 residues. The V and J ends lost 5 bases and 1 base, in that order; junction bases with no gene match: 6. The DNA for the CDR3 is TGCGCCAGCAGGGGGACAGGGAACGGGAACACCGGGGAGCTGTTTTTT. This encodes CASRGTGNGNTGELFF. The whole variable domain, filled in from reference TRBV5-1 and TRBJ2-2, reads KAGVTQTPRYLIKTRGQQVTLSCSPISGHRSVSWYQQTPGQGLQFLFEYFSETQRNKGNFPGRFSGRQFSNSRSEMNVSTLELGDSALYLCASRGTGNGNTGELFFGEGSRLTVL.

This chain links TRBV2 with TRBJ1-2; D is unclear. CDR1 SNHLY and CDR2 FYNNEI come from the germline V gene. There are 15 residues in the CDR3. V gave up 3 bases and J gave up 4 bases, with 15 bases separating them. CDR3 sequence (DNA): TGTGCCAGCAGTGAGGGCGGAATTCACCCCTATGGCTACACCTTC. Translating gives CASSEGGIHPYGYTF.

This rearrangement joins TRBV11-2 to TRBJ2-7; D gene unclear. The germline V and J ends were trimmed by 5 bases and 4 bases, with 6 bases remaining between them. Germline lookup yields CDR1 SGHAT and CDR2 FQNNGV. The CDR3 covers 11 residues. CDR3 loop: CASSRDYEQYF. Written as DNA, the CDR3 is TGTGCCAGCAGCAGGGATTACGAGCAGTACTTC.

The chain is built from TRBV6-6 and TRBJ1-1, with D hard to call. The CDR3 length is 16 residues. The germline CDR1 and CDR2 sequences are MNHNY and SVGAGI (reference sequence). V was shortened by 2 bases and J by 5 bases, with 18 bases between the two germline ends. CDR3 amino acids: CASSYEPDGFRTEAFF. The CDR3 bases are TGTGCCAGCAGTTACGAACCTGACGGTTTTAGGACTGAAGCTTTCTTT.

CDR3 amino acids: CASSLAGYGYTF. The CDR3 nucleotides read TGTGCCAGCAGCTTAGCAGGCTATGGCTACACCTTC. The chain links TRBV7-2 to TRBJ1-2; no definite D call. The germline CDR1 and CDR2 sequences are SGHTA and FQGNSA. Trimming removed 0 bases from V and 4 bases from J, with 3 bases in between. The CDR3 loop spans 12 amino acids.

J is TRBJ2-1 and V is TRBV12-5; 8 bases are shared with TRBD2. V lost 2 bases, J lost 8 bases, and 11 bases stayed unmatched. CDR1 is LGHNT and CDR2 is FRNRAP in the germline V gene. The CDR3 contains 16 residues. CDR3 in amino acids: CASGLYSGGASYEQFF. As DNA, the CDR3 is TGTGCTAGTGGTTTGTATTCCGGGGGGGCTTCTTATGAGCAGTTCTTC.

This clone has more than one count but fewer than ten. The genes are TRBV7-9 and TRBJ1-5; 9 bases line up with TRBD1. Germline V gene sequence: CDR1 SEHNR, CDR2 FQNEAQ (reference sequence). V shed 6 bases and J 4 bases; nucleotides not matched to a gene: 4. CDR3 size: 14 residues. CDR3 bases: TGTGCCAGCAGGCCGACAGGGGGAAATCAGCCCCAGCATTTT. It translates to CASRPTGGNQPQHF.

The rearrangement joins TRBV7-9 to TRBJ2-1; possible D gene TRBD2, 5 bases. The CDR3 is 14 amino acids. In germline, CDR1 is SEHNR, CDR2 FQNEAQ (reference sequence). V lost 1 base and J 6 bases, leaving 10 bases between the germline ends. Written as DNA, the CDR3 is TGTGCCAGCAGCTTAGGAGGGTTGGCCAATGAGCAGTTCTTC. Translated, it gives CASSLGGLANEQFF.

Remarks on this clone: The junction does not match germline at one end; this may be a read error. The rearrangement links TRBV7-2 to TRBJ2-5, with 8 bases lining up with TRBD2. The CDR3 sequence is 13 residues long. Germline CDR1 SGHTA, CDR2 FQGNSA. The CDR3 reads CASSLAGWETQYF. The CDR3 DNA is TGTGCCAGCAGCCTAGCGGGTTGGGAGACCCAGTACTTC. Variable domain in full (rest from reference TRBV7-2 and TRBJ2-5): GAGVSQSPSNKVTEKGKDVELRCDPISGHTALYWYRQSLGQGLEFLIYFQGNSAPDKSGLPSDRFSAERTGGSVSTLTIQRTQQEDSAVYLCASSLAGWETQYFGPGTRLLVL.

This clone appeared a single time. The chain is built from TRBV28 and TRBJ2-3, with TRBD2 matching 14 bases. Germline CDR1 reads MDHEN; CDR2 reads SYDVKM. The CDR3 covers 17 residues. The V segment lost 5 bases and the J segment 4 bases; nucleotides outside the gene matches: 8. CDR3 sequence reads: CASSAMTSGGASDTQYF. DNA of the CDR3: TGTGCCAGCAGTGCCATGACTAGCGGGGGGGCCTCAGATACGCAGTATTTT.

The V and J genes are TRBV13 and TRBJ2-3; D unclear. Looked up from germline, CDR1 is PRHDT and CDR2 is FYEKMQ (reference sequence). The length of the CDR3 is 12 residues. Trimming removed 2 bases from V and 6 bases from J, with 6 bases in between. CDR3 protein: CASSLFRDTQYF. The CDR3 nucleotides are TGTGCCAGCAGCTTATTTCGCGATACGCAGTATTTT.

The chain links TRBV6-1 to TRBJ1-1, with D unresolved. V lost 1 base and J lost 7, with 7 bases in between. Germline V gene sequence: CDR1 MNHNS, CDR2 SASEGT. This CDR3 has 12 amino acids. The CDR3 spells CASSEVGGEAFF. The CDR3 DNA reads TGTGCCAGCAGTGAAGTCGGCGGTGAAGCTTTCTTT.

The rearrangement links TRBV5-6 to TRBJ1-5; D may be TRBD1 (5 bases). This CDR3 is built from 15 residues. From germline, CDR1 is SGHDT and CDR2 YYEEEE. Between the trimmed V and J ends, which lost 1 base and 3 bases, there was a span of 11 bases. CDR3 bases: TGTGCCAGCAGCTTGCTGCGGGGCCTCAATCAGCCCCAGCATTTT. As protein: CASSLLRGLNQPQHF.

The CDR3 DNA is TGCGCCAGCAGCTTTCACAGGTCAATTTTCTCTGGGGCCAACGTCCTGACTTTC. Translating gives CASSFHRSIFSGANVLTF. The chain uses TRBV5-1 and TRBJ2-6; D possibly corresponds to TRBD1 (5 bases). Germline V gives CDR1 SGHRS, CDR2 YFSETQ. Trimming took 2 bases from V and 0 from J, leaving 15 bases between them. The CDR3 extends over 18 amino acids.

The chain couples TRBV6-6 to TRBJ2-7; 11 positions match TRBD1. The CDR3 totals 14 residues. CDR1 and CDR2 from the germline V gene are MNHNY and SVGAGI (reference sequence). After removal of 8 bases from V and 6 bases from J, the junction contained 9 bases not matched to a gene. This CDR3 reads CASETRDRGGEQYF. DNA for the CDR3: TGTGCCAGCGAGACCCGGGACAGGGGGGGCGAGCAGTACTTC.

This chain links TRBV30 with TRBJ1-3, with D hard to call. CDR1 GTSNPN and CDR2 SVGIG come from the germline V gene (reference sequence). Trimming shortened V by 4 bases and J by 0 bases, and 7 bases separated the two germline ends. The CDR3 loop spans 13 amino acids. The CDR3 region has the DNA TGTGCCTGGATTGTAAGCTCTGGAAACACCATATATTTT. Protein: CAWIVSSGNTIYF.

This clone is a singleton in its sample. The chain joins TRBV11-2 to TRBJ2-1, with 16 bases matching TRBD2. Germline CDR1 reads SGHAT; CDR2 reads FQNNGV. The CDR3 extends over 17 amino acids. Trimming at V came to 5 bases and at J to 7 bases, leaving 8 bases not matched to a gene. The CDR3 region has the DNA TGTGCCAGCAGCAAGGGACTAGCGGGGGGGCCGTGGAATGAGCAGTTCTTC. As protein: CASSKGLAGGPWNEQFF. Looking up the rest from reference TRBV11-2 and TRBJ2-1 gives the full variable domain: EAGVAQSPRYKIIEKRQSVAFWCNPISGHATLYWYQQILGQGPKLLIQFQNNGVVDDSQLPKDRFSAERLKGVDSTLKIQPAKLEDSAVYLCASSKGLAGGPWNEQFFGPGTRLTVL.

The chain links TRBV19 to TRBJ2-1; D remains unclear. This CDR3 is 13 amino acids long. Germline-derived CDR1 and CDR2 are LNHDA and SQIVND (reference sequence). Deletions cut 5 bases from V and 7 bases from J, with 12 bases between. The CDR3 sequence is CASSVTYTNEQFF. The CDR3 DNA reads as TGTGCCAGTAGTGTGACCTACACTAATGAGCAGTTCTTC.

The gene calls are TRBV7-9 and TRBJ1-4; D call uncertain. Looked up from germline, CDR1 is SEHNR and CDR2 is FQNEAQ (reference sequence). V was cut by 1 base and J by 5 bases, with 8 bases left in between. This CDR3 comprises 14 residues. DNA for the CDR3: TGTGCCAGCAGCTTAGTTCCCTCAAATGAAAAACTGTTTTTT. This gives the protein CASSLVPSNEKLFF. The full variable domain, in which reference TRBV7-9 and TRBJ1-4 provide the parts outside the CDR3, is DTGVSQNPRHKITKRGQNVTFRCDPISEHNRLYWYRQTLGQGPEFLTYFQNEAQLEKSRLLSDRFSAERPKGSFSTLEIQRTEQGDSAMYLCASSLVPSNEKLFFGSGTQLSVL.

The J gene is TRBJ1-2, the V gene TRBV25-1, with D unresolved. The CDR3 covers 14 residues. Trimming removed 6 bases at V and 0 bases at J, with 11 bases between. Germline CDR1 MGHDK, CDR2 SYGVNS. Here the CDR3 reads CASSLVRANYGYTF. Here the CDR3 DNA reads TGTGCCAGCAGCTTAGTACGGGCTAACTATGGCTACACCTTC.